The source of this T cell receptor beta chain is a study of blood T cell repertoires in COVID-19. At the level of the study: The United States, Italy and Spain supplied acute and convalescent COVID-19 samples.

The CDR3 covers 14 residues. Germline CDR1 and CDR2: MNHEY and SVGAGI. Trimming cost V 8 bases and J 2 bases, with 13 bases left between them. How the authors handled the data: For nucleated cells, counts were estimated from reference gene primer amplification. The data were produced by immunoSEQ multiplex PCR, yet TCRdb's version contains in-frame clones alone and is incomplete. V and J calls and clone size are as listed in that table; D and trimming were resolved from the DNA. The sample yields some 110,000 clones, more than 60% seen once. The V call is TRBV6-5, the J call TRBJ2-1, with D possibly TRBD2 on 5 matching bases. Sequencing was performed on peripheral blood. The source of this sequence is a man aged 45 to 65 with acute or convalescent COVID-19. The CDR3 sequence: CASGEPTAYNEQFF. The CDR3 bases are TGTGCCAGCGGGGAGCCAACCGCCTACAATGAGCAGTTCTTC.